Presented here are 10 T cell receptor beta chains from one specimen sequenced in a study of shared clonotypes between healthy human individuals. TCRdb keeps only in-frame clones here, not all; method: immunoSEQ multiplex PCR. The table lists hundreds of thousands of clones, 95% to 97% of them singletons, with about 0.054% in the top ten. The sample comprised naive CD4+ T cells sorted from blood. Specified subset: CD45RA+ positively selected. The receptors were gathered from a woman aged 25 to 39 in good health.

This chain connects TRBV5-1 to TRBJ2-6; 8 bases map to TRBD1. V trimming: 1 base; J trimming: 3 bases; junction bases outside the gene matches: 6. The CDR3 sequence is 17 residues long. Germline V CDR1 and CDR2: SGHRS, YFSETQ. The CDR3 DNA reads as TGCGCCAGCAGCTTGTTGGCAGGGGGCGGTGGGGCCAACGTCCTGACTTTC. This gives the protein CASSLLAGGGGANVLTF.

The chain is built from TRBV27 and TRBJ2-5, with 7 bases aligning to TRBD2. With 7 bases clipped from V and 2 bases from J, the junction kept 13 bases outside the gene matches. Per germline, CDR1 MNHEY and CDR2 SMNVEV (reference sequence). CDR3 length: 16 amino acids. The CDR3 sequence is CASTSLGGTGQETQYF. CDR3 DNA: TGTGCCAGCACCTCCTTGGGGGGGACCGGACAAGAGACCCAGTACTTC.

The chain links TRBV19 to TRBJ1-2; 8 bases fit TRBD1. Germline lookup yields CDR1 LNHDA and CDR2 SQIVND (reference sequence). This CDR3 region has 12 residues. The J segment lost 9 bases and the V segment lost 6 bases, leaving 6 bases of the junction unmatched. The CDR3 loop is CASSHRTGSYTF. The CDR3 nucleotides read TGTGCCAGTAGCCATCGGACAGGGAGCTACACCTTC.

The chain recombines TRBV5-1 with TRBJ2-1; 10 bases are shared with TRBD2. The V gene's germline CDR1 is SGHRS and CDR2 YFSETQ. This CDR3 has 17 amino acids. J was trimmed by 2 bases and V by 4 bases; bases with no gene match: 9. CDR3 DNA: TGCGCCAGCAGCCAACGGGCCACTAGCGGGGCCTACAATGAGCAGTTCTTC. Translation: CASSQRATSGAYNEQFF. Supplemented by reference TRBV5-1 and TRBJ2-1, the full variable domain reads KAGVTQTPRYLIKTRGQQVTLSCSPISGHRSVSWYQQTPGQGLQFLFEYFSETQRNKGNFPGRFSGRQFSNSRSEMNVSTLELGDSALYLCASSQRATSGAYNEQFFGPGTRLTVL.

This clone occurred once. The rearrangement uses TRBV5-1 and TRBJ2-7; perhaps TRBD1 as D (6 bases). The length of the CDR3 is 15 residues. Trimming took 0 bases from V and 2 from J, leaving 12 bases between them. Per germline, CDR1 SGHRS and CDR2 YFSETQ. The CDR3 coding sequence is TGCGCCAGCAGCTTGGGCCGGACAGCGACCTACGAGCAGTACTTC. Translation gives CASSLGRTATYEQYF.

This chain connects TRBV27 to TRBJ1-4, with a tentative D call TRBD1 (5 bases). The V gene's germline CDR1 is MNHEY and CDR2 SMNVEV (reference sequence). The CDR3 has 13 residues. Between the trimmed V and J ends, which lost 5 bases and 8 bases, there was a span of 12 bases. CDR3 protein: CASSGGLKEKLFF. CDR3 DNA sequence: TGTGCCAGCAGTGGGGGACTAAAAGAAAAACTGTTTTTT.

V is TRBV7-3 and J is TRBJ2-1; TRBD2 matches 9 bases. Germline loops: CDR1 SGHTA, CDR2 FQGTGA. Germline trimming cut 5 bases from V and 3 bases from J; bases unmatched to any gene: 5. The CDR3 length is 15 residues. Here the CDR3 DNA reads TGTGCCAGCAGCAATAGCGGGGGAGGCTACAATGAGCAGTTCTTC. Protein: CASSNSGGGYNEQFF. The full variable domain, completed using reference TRBV7-3 and TRBJ2-1, is GAGVSQTPSNKVTEKGKYVELRCDPISGHTALYWYRQSLGQGPEFLIYFQGTGAADDSGLPNDRFFAVRPEGSVSTLKIQRTERGDSAVYLCASSNSGGGYNEQFFGPGTRLTVL.

The DNA of the CDR3 is TGTGCCAGCAGTGCTTTCGCGGGGCTGCATGGCTACACCTTC. Translating it yields CASSAFAGLHGYTF. The gene calls are TRBV5-5 and TRBJ1-2; perhaps TRBD1 as D (5 bases). Germline V gene data show CDR1 as SGHKS and CDR2 as YYEKEE (reference sequence). V dropped 5 bases and J dropped 6 bases, with 17 bases sitting between them. This CDR3 has 14 amino acids. Supplemented by reference TRBV5-5 and TRBJ1-2, the full variable domain reads DAGVTQSPTHLIKTRGQQVTLRCSPISGHKSVSWYQQVLGQGPQFIFQYYEKEERGRGNFPDRFSARQFPNYSSELNVNALLLGDSALYLCASSAFAGLHGYTFGSGTRLTVV.

The chain carries TRBV27 and TRBJ2-2; D is unresolved. Germline-derived CDR1 and CDR2 are MNHEY and SMNVEV (reference sequence). The CDR3 sequence is 13 residues long. Between the trimmed V and J ends, which lost 4 bases and 6 bases, there was a span of 9 bases. The CDR3 nucleotides are TGTGCCAGCAGTTCGAAAAGAGCCGGGGAGCTGTTTTTT. Translated, it gives CASSSKRAGELFF.

Comment on this clone: One end of the junction does not line up with germline, which may come from a read error. The chain uses TRBV27 and TRBJ2-3, with 11 bases aligning to TRBD2. Germline-derived CDR1 and CDR2 are MNHEY and SMNVEV (reference sequence). This CDR3 is 15 amino acids long. The CDR3 nucleotides are TGTGCCAGCCGTTTAGCGGGAGGGGGCACAGATACGCAGTATTTT. Its protein product is CASRLAGGGTDTQYF.